This TCR beta chain was recorded in a study of cytomegalovirus exposure and HLA in healthy donors. Whole-study findings and limits: A list of 150 to 200 TCR beta chains associated with cytomegalovirus was given.

PCR amplification relied on 60 Vbeta primers (plus 13 Jbeta primers). Clones were sequenced by immunoSEQ multiplex PCR, and TCRdb holds only the in-frame ones, with some missing. The sample consists of about 150,000 clones, approximately 74% of them appearing once. About this clone itself: Its antigen is currently unknown.

CDR1 and CDR2 (germline): SGHRS, YFSETQ. The V end lost 2 bases, the J end lost 8 bases, and 8 bases lay between the germline ends. CDR3 size: 12 residues. The sequence was obtained from a man aged 25 to 40 in good health and CMV-seronegative. The chain joins TRBV5-1 to TRBJ2-1; D might be TRBD2 (6 bases). The specimen was PBMCs. The DNA of the CDR3 is TGCGCCAGCAGCTTACCGGGGGATGAGCAGTTCTTC. Protein sequence: CASSLPGDEQFF.